The rows below give T cell receptor beta chains drawn from one sample of a study of T cells in Graves' hyperthyroidism and ophthalmopathy. One entry per CDR3 protein results from TCRdb running MiXCR on the multiplex PCR reads. The sample has roughly 350,000 distinct CDR3 sequences, roughly 15% seen once. The source material was blood. Receptors were obtained from a woman aged 25 to 39 with Graves' ophthalmopathy. Each CDR3 is given with its conserved first and last residue. D genes are given only for firm matches. For some rows the clone size is stated as once, few or many, or as a class when expanded; others skip it.

D	V	size	J	CDR3	DNA
NA	TRBV5-5	many	TRBJ2-7	CASSLSQGFYEQYF	TGTGCCAGCAGCTTAAGTCAGGGATTCTACGAGCAGTACTTC
TRBD2	TRBV7-9	many	TRBJ2-7	CASSLGTSSEQYF	TGTGCCAGCAGCTTGGGGACTAGTAGCGAGCAGTACTTC
TRBD1	TRBV6-1	many	TRBJ1-1	CAIRGGNTEAFF	TGTGCCATCAGGGGGGGAAACACTGAAGCTTTCTTT
NA	TRBV20-1	many	TRBJ1-2	CSAKRYRGYTF	TGCAGTGCTAAGCGGTATCGCGGCTACACCTTC
TRBD1	TRBV6-1	NA	TRBJ2-5	CASRSSTGGETQYF	TGTGCCAGCAGAAGTTCCACAGGGGGAGAGACCCAGTACTTC
TRBD2	TRBV7-3	many	TRBJ2-3	CASSLMASGDTQYF	TGTGCCAGCAGCTTAATGGCTAGCGGGGATACGCAGTATTTT
NA	TRBV18	NA	TRBJ2-7	CASSLNRISYEQYF	TGTGCCAGCTCACTTAACAGAATATCCTACGAGCAGTACTTC
TRBD2	TRBV7-2	many	TRBJ2-2	CASSFPGRAAGGNTGELFF	TGTGCCAGCAGCTTCCCCGGGAGGGCAGCGGGGGGCAACACCGGGGAGCTGTTTTTT
NA	TRBV28	many	TRBJ1-1	CASSPPFFVNTEAFF	TGTGCCAGCAGTCCCCCCTTTTTCGTGAACACTGAAGCTTTCTTT
NA	TRBV30	many	TRBJ1-5	CAWSGGNNQPQHF	TGTGCCTGGAGTGGAGGGAACAATCAGCCCCAGCATTTT
NA	TRBV2	many	TRBJ2-1	CASSGSLVHSYNEQFF	TGTGCCAGCAGTGGGAGCCTAGTCCACTCCTACAATGAGCAGTTCTTC
TRBD2	TRBV19	many	TRBJ2-3	CASKAGVSTDTQYF	TGTGCCAGTAAGGCGGGGGTGAGCACAGATACGCAGTATTTT
NA	TRBV2	many	TRBJ2-7	CASSEGDRLYEQYF	TGTGCCAGCAGTGAGGGGGACCGACTCTACGAGCAGTACTTC
NA	TRBV3-1	many	TRBJ2-5	CASSPHLARETQYF	TGTGCCAGCAGCCCCCATCTGGCAAGAGAGACCCAGTACTTC
NA	TRBV11-2	NA	TRBJ2-7	CASSLVAGASYEQYF	TGTGCCAGCAGCTTGGTCGCGGGGGCCTCCTACGAGCAGTACTTC
NA	TRBV27	many	TRBJ1-5	CASSLDNNQPQHF	TGTGCCAGCAGTTTGGACAACAATCAGCCCCAGCATTTT
TRBD2	TRBV4-1	NA	TRBJ2-7	CASSQATSGGPYEQYF	TGCGCCAGCAGCCAAGCTACTAGCGGGGGACCCTACGAGCAGTACTTC
NA	TRBV2	many	TRBJ1-1	CASREDRLRVNTEAFF	TGTGCCAGCAGGGAAGACAGGTTGAGAGTGAACACTGAAGCTTTCTTT
NA	TRBV2	NA	TRBJ1-1	CASSESGDTEAFF	TGTGCCAGCAGTGAGTCGGGGGACACTGAAGCTTTCTTT
TRBD2	TRBV28	many	TRBJ2-1	CASSLAGLRGDEQFF	TGTGCCAGCAGTTTAGCAGGGCTCCGGGGGGATGAGCAGTTCTTC
NA	TRBV15	many	TRBJ1-1	CATSRTQGNTEAFF	TGTGCCACCAGCAGAACACAGGGGAACACTGAAGCTTTCTTT
TRBD1	TRBV18	many	TRBJ2-7	CASSPAGTGDEQYF	TGTGCCAGCTCACCGGCCGGGACAGGGGACGAGCAGTACTTC
TRBD2	TRBV11-2	many	TRBJ2-7	CASSLVRLAGTSYEQYF	TGTGCCAGCAGCTTAGTGCGACTAGCGGGAACCTCCTACGAGCAGTACTTC
TRBD2	TRBV3-1	many	TRBJ2-5	CASRQSGAQYF	TGTGCCAGCAGGCAGAGCGGGGCCCAGTACTTC
NA	TRBV29-1	few	TRBJ1-4	CSLWDAEKLFF	TGCAGCTTATGGGACGCTGAAAAACTGTTTTTT
NA	TRBV7-9	many	TRBJ2-7	CASSNYGTAVGASYEQYF	TGTGCCAGCAGCAATTACGGGACGGCAGTCGGGGCATCCTACGAGCAGTACTTC
NA	TRBV28	many	TRBJ2-7	CASSSIRQDQAYEQYF	TGTGCCAGCAGTTCTATTAGACAGGACCAGGCCTACGAGCAGTACTTC
NA	TRBV6-5	NA	TRBJ1-3	CASSYTAQFSGNTIYF	TGTGCCAGCAGTTACACTGCACAGTTCTCTGGAAACACCATATATTTT
TRBD1	TRBV11-2	many	TRBJ2-7	CASRVRQGDSYEQYF	TGTGCCAGCAGAGTGAGACAGGGGGATTCCTACGAGCAGTACTTC
NA	TRBV6-1	many	TRBJ2-7	CASQPGSSYEQYF	TGTGCCAGCCAGCCGGGATCCTCCTACGAGCAGTACTTC
NA	TRBV12-3/TRBV12-4	NA	TRBJ2-7	CASRGTPTYEQYF	TGTGCCAGCAGGGGGACCCCAACCTACGAGCAGTACTTC
NA	TRBV2	NA	TRBJ2-7	CASFLLAAFNRGHEQYF	TGTGCCAGTTTCCTGCTCGCGGCTTTCAATCGAGGGCACGAGCAGTACTTC
NA	TRBV3-1	NA	TRBJ2-6	CASSHLRGALGANVLTF	TGTGCCAGCAGCCACCTTCGGGGGGCATTGGGGGCCAACGTCCTGACTTTC
NA	TRBV2	NA	TRBJ2-5	CASSADRPTFKETQYF	TGTGCCAGCAGTGCCGACAGGCCCACCTTTAAGGAGACCCAGTACTTC
TRBD1	TRBV30	NA	TRBJ2-7	CAWRTGTATYEQYF	TGTGCCTGGAGGACCGGGACAGCCACTTACGAGCAGTACTTC
TRBD1	TRBV10-3	many	TRBJ1-2	CAISEPPPGQGTLNGYGYTF	TGTGCCATCAGTGAGCCCCCTCCGGGACAGGGAACTCTGAACGGCTATGGCTACACCTTC
NA	TRBV28	many	TRBJ1-5	CASSKPSGGEYSNQPQHF	TGTGCCAGCAGCAAACCTTCTGGGGGCGAATATAGCAATCAGCCCCAGCATTTT
TRBD1	TRBV28	many	TRBJ2-6	CASTPGQDYSGANVLTF	TGTGCCAGCACTCCGGGACAGGATTACTCTGGGGCCAACGTCCTGACTTTC
NA	TRBV6-2/TRBV6-3	many	TRBJ2-3	CASSSAGQEGDTQYF	TGTGCCAGCAGTTCAGCGGGACAGGAGGGAGATACGCAGTATTTT
TRBD1	TRBV3-1	many	TRBJ1-1	CASSQGGTGSRAEAFF	TGTGCCAGCAGCCAGGGAGGGACAGGGTCGAGAGCTGAAGCTTTCTTT
NA	TRBV11-1	many	TRBJ2-7	CASSLGPSISYEQYF	TGTGCCAGCAGCTTGGGACCGAGCATCTCCTACGAGCAGTACTTC
NA	TRBV10-3	few	TRBJ1-2	CAISGTYGYTF	TGTGCCATCAGTGGTACCTATGGCTACACCTTC
TRBD2	TRBV3-1	few	TRBJ2-5	CASSRTSGYLEETQYF	TGTGCCAGCAGCCGGACTAGCGGGTATTTGGAGGAGACCCAGTACTTC
NA	TRBV19	NA	TRBJ1-2	CASSNDRYYGYTF	TGTGCCAGTAGTAACGACAGGTACTATGGCTACACCTTC
NA	TRBV4-1	few	TRBJ2-1	CASSQDPGFFYQFF	TGCGCCAGCAGCCAAGATCCGGGTTTCTTTTACCAGTTCTTC
TRBD1	TRBV7-9	many	TRBJ2-5	CASSLGWGQSQETQYF	TGTGCCAGCAGCTTAGGGTGGGGACAGTCGCAAGAGACCCAGTACTTC